The 10 T cell receptor beta chains reported below all come from one sample, sequenced in a study of T cells in localized non-small cell lung cancer (dated by TCRdb to about 2020). The library was generated by the immunoSEQ multiplex PCR assay. This is the immuneACCESS table as TCRdb keeps it, with only in-frame sequences that have V and J called. A part of the clones is gone; compared with another copy, unresolved V genes explain less than half, and the rest is unexplained. The sample has tens of thousands of clones on record, 81% of them singletons. The ten top clones hold 17% of the sample. The sequenced sample was peripheral blood mononuclear cells, obtained before any cancer treatment. The origin of the receptors is a man aged 40-75 years with stage III lung adenocarcinoma.

V and J are TRBV7-3 and TRBJ2-5, with D unresolved. V was cut by 6 bases and J by 5 bases, with 13 bases left in between. Germline CDR1 and CDR2: SGHTA and FQGTGA. This CDR3 has 13 residues. This CDR3 is CASSSGIGETQYF. In DNA form, the CDR3 reads TGTGCCAGCAGTTCGGGTATTGGCGAGACCCAGTACTTC.

The chain employs TRBV6-5 and TRBJ2-7, with D perhaps given as TRBD1 or TRBD2 (5 bases each). The V gene's germline CDR1 is MNHEY and CDR2 SVGAGI. V was pared by 7 bases and J by 6 bases, with 16 bases between. The CDR3 contains 13 residues. The chain's CDR3 is CASKEPGRGEQYF. CDR3 nucleotides: TGTGCCAGCAAAGAGCCGGGAAGGGGCGAGCAGTACTTC.

This clone was picked up a small number of times. This same CDR3 is encoded by further DNA sequences in the sample. The chain is built from TRBV11-2 and TRBJ2-1, with D hard to call. CDR3 length: 14 amino acids. V lost 0 bases and J 4 bases, leaving 7 bases between the germline ends. Germline values: CDR1 SGHAT, CDR2 FQNNGV. CDR3 sequence reads: CASSLEVGYNEQFF. The CDR3, as DNA: TGTGCCAGCAGCTTAGAAGTTGGGTACAATGAGCAGTTCTTC. Full variable domain (missing parts from reference TRBV11-2 and TRBJ2-1): EAGVAQSPRYKIIEKRQSVAFWCNPISGHATLYWYQQILGQGPKLLIQFQNNGVVDDSQLPKDRFSAERLKGVDSTLKIQPAKLEDSAVYLCASSLEVGYNEQFFGPGTRLTVL.

CDR3 amino acids: CASSLSEWNEQYF. CDR3 nucleotides: TGTGCCAGCAGTCTATCAGAGTGGAATGAGCAGTACTTC. J is TRBJ2-7 and V is TRBV6-6; D ambiguous. This CDR3 region has 13 residues. Germline V CDR1 and CDR2: MNHNY, SVGAGI (reference sequence). Trimming cost V 5 bases and J 7 bases, with 15 bases left between them.

The rearrangement uses TRBV7-3 and TRBJ2-3; TRBD1 matches at 7 bases. V gave up 4 bases and J gave up 4 bases; unmatched junction bases: 11. Germline CDR1 reads SGHTA; CDR2 reads FQGTGA. The CDR3 extends over 16 amino acids. The CDR3: CASSSTGTAGADTQYF. In nucleotides, the CDR3 is TGTGCCAGCAGCTCCACTGGGACAGCTGGAGCAGATACGCAGTATTTT.

By proportion, this clone is medium-sized. The chain couples TRBV18 to TRBJ2-7, with 11 bases identical to TRBD2. The CDR3 loop spans 15 amino acids. CDR1 is KGHSH and CDR2 is LQKENI in the germline V gene. The trim removed 3 bases at V and 3 bases at J, leaving 4 bases unmatched. The CDR3 here is CASSPYSGGVYEQYF. The CDR3 region has the DNA TGTGCCAGCTCACCCTATAGCGGGGGGGTCTACGAGCAGTACTTC.

V is TRBV5-1 and J is TRBJ2-7, with D perhaps TRBD1 (6 bases). The CDR3 runs to 14 residues. V was shortened by 4 bases and J by 3 bases, with 14 bases between the two germline ends. CDR1 and CDR2 (germline): SGHRS, YFSETQ. Here the CDR3 DNA reads TGCGCCAGCAGCCCGCCTGACAGGATCTACGAGCAGTACTTC. As protein: CASSPPDRIYEQYF.

V is TRBV29-1 and J is TRBJ1-5; D perhaps matches TRBD1 (5 bases). Germline values: CDR1 SQVTM, CDR2 ANQGSEA. V gave up 4 bases and J gave up 0 bases, with 10 bases separating them. The CDR3 is 14 residues long. The CDR3 coding sequence is TGCAGCGTTGGACTGGACACTAGCAATCAGCCCCAGCATTTT. This translates into CSVGLDTSNQPQHF.

The J gene is TRBJ2-2, the V gene TRBV5-1; D is uncertain. The ends were cut back, 5 bases at V and 2 bases at J, with 13 bases in the middle. Germline CDR1 reads SGHRS; CDR2 reads YFSETQ. This CDR3 region has 15 residues. The CDR3 nucleotides read TGCGCCAGCAGTTTGTGGCAGACTAACACCGGGGAGCTGTTTTTT. It translates to CASSLWQTNTGELFF.

This clone was recorded once. The rearrangement links TRBV27 to TRBJ2-1; TRBD2 aligns across 11 bases. CDR1 is MNHEY, CDR2 SMNVEV, per germline (reference sequence). The V and J ends lost 5 bases and 9 bases, in that order; junction bases with no gene match: 9. The CDR3 consists of 15 residues. In DNA, the CDR3 is TGTGCCAGCAGTCCTAGCGGGGGGCGATCGGTTGAGCAGTTCTTC. Its translation: CASSPSGGRSVEQFF.